This note documents a single TCR beta chain sequence. What it binds is not known. The sample is drawn from a study of cytomegalovirus exposure and HLA in healthy donors. General study findings and limits: Reported performance of the classifier showed diagnosis of cytomegalovirus status with high specificity and sensitivity. The TCR clusters that emerged in the first cohort tended, a later analysis found, to co-occur in the roughly 130 validation repertoires. Most TCR sequences were uncommon, yet certain public TCRs appeared in many donors. A list of more than 150 TCR beta chains associated with cytomegalovirus was given.

Germline-derived CDR1 and CDR2 are MNHEY and SVGAGI. The CDR3 is made up of 14 amino acids. V dropped 0 bases and J dropped 6 bases, with 9 bases sitting between them. The data were produced by immunoSEQ multiplex PCR, yet TCRdb's version contains in-frame clones alone and is incomplete. The table shows roughly 310,000 clones, with roughly 88% occurring only once. The origin of this receptor is a man under 40 in good health and CMV-seronegative. The chain employs TRBV6-5 and TRBJ1-5; D remains unclear. The sequencing input was PBMCs. CDR3 amino acids: CASSYSSGFQPQHF. DNA for the CDR3: TGTGCCAGCAGTTACTCATCGGGGTTTCAGCCCCAGCATTTT.